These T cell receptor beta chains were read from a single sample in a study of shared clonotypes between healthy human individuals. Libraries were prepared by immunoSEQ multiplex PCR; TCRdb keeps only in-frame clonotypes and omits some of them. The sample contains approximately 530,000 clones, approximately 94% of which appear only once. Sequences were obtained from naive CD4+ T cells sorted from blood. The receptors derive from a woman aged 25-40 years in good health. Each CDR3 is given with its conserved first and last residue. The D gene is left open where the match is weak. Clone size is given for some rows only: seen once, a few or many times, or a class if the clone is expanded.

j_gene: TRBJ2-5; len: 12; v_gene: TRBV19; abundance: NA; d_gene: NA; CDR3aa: CASSIGQETQYF; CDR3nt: TGTGCCAGTAGTATAGGCCAAGAGACCCAGTACTTC
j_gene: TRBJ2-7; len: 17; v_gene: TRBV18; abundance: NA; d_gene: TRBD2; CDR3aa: CASSPINSGSGSYEQYF; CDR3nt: TGTGCCAGCTCACCGATTAATAGCGGGAGTGGTAGTTACGAGCAGTACTTC
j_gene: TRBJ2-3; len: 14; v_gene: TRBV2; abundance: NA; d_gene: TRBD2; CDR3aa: CASTGGGITDTQYF; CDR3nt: TGTGCCAGCACGGGCGGGGGAATCACAGATACGCAGTATTTT
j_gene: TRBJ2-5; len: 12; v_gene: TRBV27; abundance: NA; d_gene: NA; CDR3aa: CASSLNQETQYF; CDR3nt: TGTGCCAGCAGTTTAAACCAAGAGACCCAGTACTTC
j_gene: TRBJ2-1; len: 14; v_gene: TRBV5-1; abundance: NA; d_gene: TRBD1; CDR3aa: CASTTGVSYNEQFF; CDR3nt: TGCGCCAGCACGACAGGGGTGTCCTACAATGAGCAGTTCTTC
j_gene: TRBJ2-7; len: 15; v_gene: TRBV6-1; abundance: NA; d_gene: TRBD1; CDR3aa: CASSDLRTGIGKQYF; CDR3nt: TGTGCCAGCAGTGACCTTAGGACAGGGATTGGTAAGCAGTACTTC
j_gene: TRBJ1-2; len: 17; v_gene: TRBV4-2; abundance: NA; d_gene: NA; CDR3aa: CASSQDSGAEANYGYTF; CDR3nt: TGTGCCAGCAGCCAAGATTCAGGGGCAGAAGCTAACTATGGCTACACCTTC
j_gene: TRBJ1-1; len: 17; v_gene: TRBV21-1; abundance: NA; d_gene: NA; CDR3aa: CASSKAGEDTLRTDAFF; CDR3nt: TGTGCCAGCAGCAAAGCGGGCGAAGACACCCTGCGGACCGACGCTTTCTTT
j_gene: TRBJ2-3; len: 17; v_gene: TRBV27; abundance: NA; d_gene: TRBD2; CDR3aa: CASSLSSTSELTDTQYF; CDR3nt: TGTGCCAGCAGTTTATCTTCTACTAGCGAGTTAACAGATACGCAGTATTTT
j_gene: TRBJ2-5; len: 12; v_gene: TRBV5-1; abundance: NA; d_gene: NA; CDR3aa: CASSFGRETQYF; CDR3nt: TGCGCCAGCAGCTTCGGACGAGAGACCCAGTACTTC
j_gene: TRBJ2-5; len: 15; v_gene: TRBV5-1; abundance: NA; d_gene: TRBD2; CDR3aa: CASSPGTSGRETQYF; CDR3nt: TGCGCCAGCAGCCCAGGGACTAGCGGGAGGGAGACCCAGTACTTC
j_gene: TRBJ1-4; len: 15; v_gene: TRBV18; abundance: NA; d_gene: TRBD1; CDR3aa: CASSPRGPTNEKLFF; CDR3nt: TGTGCCAGCTCCCCCAGGGGGCCCACTAATGAAAAACTGTTTTTT
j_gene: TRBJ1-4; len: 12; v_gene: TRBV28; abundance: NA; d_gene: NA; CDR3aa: CASSLVHEKLFF; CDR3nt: TGTGCCAGCAGTTTAGTGCATGAAAAACTGTTTTTT
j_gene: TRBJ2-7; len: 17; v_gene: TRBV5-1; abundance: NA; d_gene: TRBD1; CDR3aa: CASSSGTDRVVSYEQYF; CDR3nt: TGCGCCAGCAGCTCGGGCACCGACAGGGTGGTCTCCTACGAGCAGTACTTC
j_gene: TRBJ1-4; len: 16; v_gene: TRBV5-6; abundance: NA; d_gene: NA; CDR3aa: CASSLYQGATNEKLFF; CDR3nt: TGTGCCAGCAGCTTGTACCAGGGAGCAACTAATGAAAAACTGTTTTTT
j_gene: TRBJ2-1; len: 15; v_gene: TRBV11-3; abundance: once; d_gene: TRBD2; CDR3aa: CASSSAAGAYNEQFF; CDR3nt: TGTGCCAGCAGCTCAGCGGCGGGGGCCTACAATGAGCAGTTCTTC
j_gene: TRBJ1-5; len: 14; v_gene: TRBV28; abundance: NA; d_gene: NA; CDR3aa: CASSRGRENQPQHF; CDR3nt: TGTGCCAGCAGCCGAGGACGGGAGAATCAGCCCCAGCATTTT
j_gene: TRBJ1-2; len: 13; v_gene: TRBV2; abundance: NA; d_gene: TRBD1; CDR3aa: CATGTDRRWGYTF; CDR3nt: TGTGCCACAGGGACGGACAGGCGGTGGGGCTACACCTTC
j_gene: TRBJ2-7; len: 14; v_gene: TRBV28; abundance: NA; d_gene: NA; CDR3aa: CASSLWADSYEQYF; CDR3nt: TGTGCCAGCAGTTTATGGGCAGATTCCTACGAGCAGTACTTC
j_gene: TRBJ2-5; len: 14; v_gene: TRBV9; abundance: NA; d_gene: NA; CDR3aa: CASSRGLTQETQYF; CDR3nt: TGTGCCAGCAGCAGAGGGCTAACACAAGAGACCCAGTACTTC
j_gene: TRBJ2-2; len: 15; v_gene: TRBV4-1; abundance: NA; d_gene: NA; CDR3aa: CASSPRDSKVGELFF; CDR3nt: TGCGCCAGCAGCCCCCGTGACAGCAAAGTCGGGGAGCTGTTTTTT
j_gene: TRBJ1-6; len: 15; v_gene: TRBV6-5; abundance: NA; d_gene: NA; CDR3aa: CASSPVSSYNSPLHF; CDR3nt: TGTGCCAGCAGTCCCGTGAGCTCCTATAATTCACCCCTCCACTTT
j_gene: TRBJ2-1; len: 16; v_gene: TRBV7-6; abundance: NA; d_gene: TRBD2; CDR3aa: CASSLDAGGENNEQFF; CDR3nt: TGTGCCAGCAGCTTAGATGCGGGAGGCGAGAACAATGAGCAGTTCTTC
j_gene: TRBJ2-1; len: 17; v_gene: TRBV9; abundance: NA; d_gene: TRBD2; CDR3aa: CASSPPGGRTSRGEQFF; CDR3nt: TGTGCCAGCAGCCCCCCCGGCGGTAGGACTAGCAGGGGTGAGCAGTTCTTC
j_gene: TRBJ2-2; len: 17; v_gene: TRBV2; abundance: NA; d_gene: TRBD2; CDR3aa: CASSALSLAGNTGELFF; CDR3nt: TGTGCCAGCAGCGCGCTAAGCCTAGCGGGGAACACCGGGGAGCTGTTTTTT
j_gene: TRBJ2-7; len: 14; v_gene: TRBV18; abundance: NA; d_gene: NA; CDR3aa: CASSPPDWFYEQYF; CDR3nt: TGTGCCAGCTCACCTCCTGACTGGTTCTACGAGCAGTACTTC
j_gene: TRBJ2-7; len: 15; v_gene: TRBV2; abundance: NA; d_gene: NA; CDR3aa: CASSSTGSYYDEQYF; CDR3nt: TGTGCCAGCAGCAGCACAGGGTCCTACTACGACGAGCAGTACTTC
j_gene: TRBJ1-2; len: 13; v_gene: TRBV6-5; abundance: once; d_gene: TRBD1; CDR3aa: CASSPGQGSGYTF; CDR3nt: TGTGCCAGCAGCCCGGGACAGGGTTCTGGCTACACCTTC
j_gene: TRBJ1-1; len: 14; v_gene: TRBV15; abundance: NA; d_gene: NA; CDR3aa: CATSRNYRETEAFF; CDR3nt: TGTGCCACCAGCAGAAACTACAGGGAGACTGAAGCTTTCTTT
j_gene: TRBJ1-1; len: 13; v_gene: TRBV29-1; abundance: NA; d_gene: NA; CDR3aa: CSVGLQLNTEAFF; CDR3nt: TGCAGCGTTGGGCTCCAGTTGAACACTGAAGCTTTCTTT
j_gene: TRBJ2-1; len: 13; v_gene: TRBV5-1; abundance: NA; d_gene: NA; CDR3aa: CASSFPRLGEQFF; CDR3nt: TGCGCCAGCAGCTTTCCTAGGTTGGGTGAGCAGTTCTTC
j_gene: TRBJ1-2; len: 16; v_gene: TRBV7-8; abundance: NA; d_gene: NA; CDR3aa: CASSLWDRDTIYGYTF; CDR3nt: TGTGCCAGCAGCTTGTGGGACCGGGACACTATCTATGGCTACACCTTC
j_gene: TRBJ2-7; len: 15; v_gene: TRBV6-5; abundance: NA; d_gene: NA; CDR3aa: CASSLGGTSIYEQYF; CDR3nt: TGTGCCAGCAGTTTAGGCGGGACCTCCATTTACGAGCAGTACTTC
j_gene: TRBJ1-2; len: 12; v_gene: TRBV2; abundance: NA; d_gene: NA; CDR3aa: CASRRQVYGYTF; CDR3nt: TGTGCCAGCAGACGTCAGGTCTATGGCTACACCTTC
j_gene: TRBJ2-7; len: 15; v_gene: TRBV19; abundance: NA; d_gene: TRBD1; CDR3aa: CASSMGRQGPYEQYF; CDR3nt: TGTGCCAGTAGTATGGGTCGACAGGGACCCTACGAGCAGTACTTC
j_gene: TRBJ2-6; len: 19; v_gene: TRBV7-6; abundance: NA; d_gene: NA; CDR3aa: CASSPTLKGRSSGANVLTF; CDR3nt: TGTGCCAGCAGCCCCACGTTGAAGGGGAGGAGCTCTGGGGCCAACGTCCTGACTTTC
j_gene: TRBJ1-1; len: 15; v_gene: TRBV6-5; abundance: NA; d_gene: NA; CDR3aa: CASSYSAGDGFQAFF; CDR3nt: TGTGCCAGCAGTTACTCGGCAGGAGACGGTTTTCAAGCTTTCTTT
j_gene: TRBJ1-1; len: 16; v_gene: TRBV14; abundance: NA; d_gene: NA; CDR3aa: CASSQDLGRMNTEAFF; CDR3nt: TGTGCCAGCAGCCAAGATTTGGGACGCATGAACACTGAAGCTTTCTTT
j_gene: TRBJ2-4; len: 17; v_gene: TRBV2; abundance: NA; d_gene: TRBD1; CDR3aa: CASGDRGREIDKNIQYF; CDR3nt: TGTGCCAGCGGAGACAGGGGGCGCGAGATTGACAAAAACATTCAGTACTTC
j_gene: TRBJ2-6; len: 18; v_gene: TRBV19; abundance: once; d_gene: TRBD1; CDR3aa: CASTLLGTGVSGANVLTF; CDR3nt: TGTGCCAGTACCCTCTTGGGGACAGGTGTCTCTGGGGCCAACGTCCTGACTTTC
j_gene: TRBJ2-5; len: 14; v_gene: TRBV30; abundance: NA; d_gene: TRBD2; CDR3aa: CAWGIGLVPETQYF; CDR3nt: TGTGCCTGGGGGATAGGACTAGTCCCAGAGACCCAGTACTTC
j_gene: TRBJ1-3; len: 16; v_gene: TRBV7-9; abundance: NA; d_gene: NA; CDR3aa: CASSLEGLSSGNTIYF; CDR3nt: TGTGCCAGCAGCTTAGAAGGGCTCTCCTCTGGAAACACCATATATTTT